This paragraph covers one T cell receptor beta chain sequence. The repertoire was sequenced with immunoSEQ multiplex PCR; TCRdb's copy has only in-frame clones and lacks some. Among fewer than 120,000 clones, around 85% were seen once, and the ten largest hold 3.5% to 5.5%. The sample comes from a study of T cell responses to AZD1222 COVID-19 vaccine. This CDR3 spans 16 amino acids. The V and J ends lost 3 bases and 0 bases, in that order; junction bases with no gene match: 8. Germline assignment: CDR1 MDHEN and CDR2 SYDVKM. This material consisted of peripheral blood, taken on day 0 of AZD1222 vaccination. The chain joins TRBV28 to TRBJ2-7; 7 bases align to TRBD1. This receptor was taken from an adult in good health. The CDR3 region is CASSLPGQPSSYEQYF. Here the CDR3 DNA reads TGTGCCAGCAGTTTGCCGGGACAGCCTAGCTCCTACGAGCAGTACTTC.